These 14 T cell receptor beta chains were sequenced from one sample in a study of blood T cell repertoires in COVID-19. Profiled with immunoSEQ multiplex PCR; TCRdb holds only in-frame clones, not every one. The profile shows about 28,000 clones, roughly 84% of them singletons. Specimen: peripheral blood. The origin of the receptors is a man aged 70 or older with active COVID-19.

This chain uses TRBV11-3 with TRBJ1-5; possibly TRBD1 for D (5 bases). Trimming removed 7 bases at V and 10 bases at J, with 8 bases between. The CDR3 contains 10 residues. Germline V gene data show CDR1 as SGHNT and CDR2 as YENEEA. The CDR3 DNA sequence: TGTGCCAGCAACCAGGGTCCCCAGCATTTT. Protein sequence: CASNQGPQHF. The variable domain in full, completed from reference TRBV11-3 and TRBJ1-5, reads EAGVVQSPRYKIIEKKQPVAFWCNPISGHNTLYWYLQNLGQGPELLIRYENEEAVDDSQLPKDRFSAERLKGVDSTLKIQPAELGDSAVYLCASNQGPQHFGDGTRLSIL.

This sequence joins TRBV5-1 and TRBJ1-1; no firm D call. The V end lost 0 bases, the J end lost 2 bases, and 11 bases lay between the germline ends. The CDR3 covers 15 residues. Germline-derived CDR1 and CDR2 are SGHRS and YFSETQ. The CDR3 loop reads CASSLVPTGNTEAFF. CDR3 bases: TGCGCCAGCAGCTTGGTGCCTACGGGTAACACTGAAGCTTTCTTT.

The CDR3 here is CASSPRAGGENTEAFF. CDR3 bases: TGTGCCAGCAGCCCCAGGGCAGGGGGAGAGAACACTGAAGCTTTCTTT. This chain joins TRBV7-2 and TRBJ1-1, with 7 bases fitting TRBD1. The germline V gene has CDR1 SGHTA and CDR2 FQGNSA. The V gene end was trimmed by 5 bases and the J gene end by 1 base; junction bases not matched to a gene: 10. The length of the CDR3 is 16 residues.

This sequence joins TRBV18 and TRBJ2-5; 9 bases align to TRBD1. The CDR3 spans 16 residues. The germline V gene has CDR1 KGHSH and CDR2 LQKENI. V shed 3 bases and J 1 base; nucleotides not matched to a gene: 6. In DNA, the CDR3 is TGTGCCAGCTCACCCCGACAGGGGGGACTCCAAGAGACCCAGTACTTC. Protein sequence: CASSPRQGGLQETQYF.

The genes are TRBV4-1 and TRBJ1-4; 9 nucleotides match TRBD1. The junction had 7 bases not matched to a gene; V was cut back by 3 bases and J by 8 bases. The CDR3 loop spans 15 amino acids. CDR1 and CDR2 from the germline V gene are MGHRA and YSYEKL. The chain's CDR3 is CASSQAGTGREKLFF. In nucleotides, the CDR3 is TGCGCCAGCAGCCAGGCCGGGACAGGGAGAGAAAAACTGTTTTTT.

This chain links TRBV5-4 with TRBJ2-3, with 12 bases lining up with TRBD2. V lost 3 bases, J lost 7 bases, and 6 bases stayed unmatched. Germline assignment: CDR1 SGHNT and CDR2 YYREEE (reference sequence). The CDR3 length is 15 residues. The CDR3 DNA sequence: TGTGCCAGCAGCTCCCGACTAGCGGGGGATAATACGCAGTATTTT. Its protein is CASSSRLAGDNTQYF.

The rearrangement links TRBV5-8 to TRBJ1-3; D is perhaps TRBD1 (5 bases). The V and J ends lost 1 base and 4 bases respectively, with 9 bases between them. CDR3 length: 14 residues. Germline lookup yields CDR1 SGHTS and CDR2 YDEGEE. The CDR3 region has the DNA TGTGCCAGCAGCTTGTTTCGGGGGGGAAACACCATATATTTT. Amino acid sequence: CASSLFRGGNTIYF.

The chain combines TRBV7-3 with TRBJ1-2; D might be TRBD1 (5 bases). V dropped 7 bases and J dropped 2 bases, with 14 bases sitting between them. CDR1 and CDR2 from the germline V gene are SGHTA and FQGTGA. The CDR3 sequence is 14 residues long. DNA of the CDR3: TGTGCCAGCACCGAAGGAGGGACGAACTATGGCTACACCTTC. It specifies CASTEGGTNYGYTF.

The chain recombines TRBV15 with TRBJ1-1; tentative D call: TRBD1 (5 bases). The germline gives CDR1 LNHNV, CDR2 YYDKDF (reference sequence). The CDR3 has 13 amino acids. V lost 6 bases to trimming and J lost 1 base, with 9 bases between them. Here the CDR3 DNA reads TGTGCCACCAGGAAGACAGCGAACACTGAAGCTTTCTTT. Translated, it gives CATRKTANTEAFF.

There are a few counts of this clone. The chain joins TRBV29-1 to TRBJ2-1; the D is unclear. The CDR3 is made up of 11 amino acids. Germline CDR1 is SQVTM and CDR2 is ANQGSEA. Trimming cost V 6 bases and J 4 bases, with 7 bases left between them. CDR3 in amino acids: CSVRLYNEQFF. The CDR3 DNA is TGCAGCGTGAGGTTGTACAATGAGCAGTTCTTC.

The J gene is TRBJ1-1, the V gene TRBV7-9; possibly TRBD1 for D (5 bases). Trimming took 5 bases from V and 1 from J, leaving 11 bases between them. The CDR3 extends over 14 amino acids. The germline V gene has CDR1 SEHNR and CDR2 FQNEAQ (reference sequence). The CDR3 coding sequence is TGTGCCAGCAGCAAACAGGCCGGGAACACTGAAGCTTTCTTT. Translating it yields CASSKQAGNTEAFF.

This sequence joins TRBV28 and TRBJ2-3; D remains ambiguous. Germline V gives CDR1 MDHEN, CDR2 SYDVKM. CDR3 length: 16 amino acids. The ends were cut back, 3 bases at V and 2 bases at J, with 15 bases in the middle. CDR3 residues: CASSFLTPGHTDTQYF. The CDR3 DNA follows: TGTGCCAGCAGTTTTCTGACCCCAGGTCACACAGATACGCAGTATTTT.

The CDR3 coding sequence is TGTGCCAGCAGCTTTACAGGGGCTCGAGAAAAACTGTTTTTT. Translation: CASSFTGAREKLFF. The V gene is TRBV7-9, the J gene TRBJ1-4, with 7 bases that match TRBD1. The CDR3 runs to 14 residues. CDR1 SEHNR and CDR2 FQNEAQ come from the germline V gene (reference sequence). J gave up 8 bases and V 3 bases, and 6 bases lay outside the gene matches.

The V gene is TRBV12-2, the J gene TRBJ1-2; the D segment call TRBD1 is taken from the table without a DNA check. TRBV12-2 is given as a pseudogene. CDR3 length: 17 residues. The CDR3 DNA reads TGTGCAAGTCGCTCACCGGGACAGGGCGCCGTCAACTATGGCTACACCTTC. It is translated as CASRSPGQGAVNYGYTF.